This T cell receptor beta chain was recovered during a study of T cell changes during pregnancy in multiple sclerosis (dated by TCRdb to about 2019). In the study overall: In women with multiple sclerosis, the researchers looked at how the T cell repertoire shifted as pregnancy progressed.

V is cut by 6 bases and J by 4 bases, and the space between the germline ends is 18 bases. The CDR3 sequence holds 16 residues, the cysteine and phenylalanine included. Only the CDR3 DNA is retained, 48 bases long and in frame from the first base. The germline V gene yields SGHAT for CDR1 and FQNNGV for CDR2. Receptors were amplified or captured by the immunoSEQ multiplex PCR assay. The source is immuneACCESS, and TCRdb retained only in-frame sequences with V and J called. Part of the clones is not carried over; for the studies checked, unresolved V genes explain less than half of this, and the remainder is unexplained. The table for this sample lists around 80,000 clones; around 94% of them were counted only once. The top ten hold approximately 0.92% of the sample. Worth noting for this clone: The antigen this receptor binds is unknown. No much larger clone exists at a distance of one base, and base qualities are not known.

The sequence links TRBV11-2 to TRBJ1-4, with the D gene uncertain. Here the sequenced sample was peripheral blood, taken in the second trimester of pregnancy. This TCR derives from a female donor in good health, enrolled as a control in a pregnancy study. The CDR3 has the sequence CASSFLVGRDNEKLFF. The base sequence is TGTGCCAGCAGTTTCTTAGTCGGGAGGGATAATGAAAAACTGTTTTTT. When the CDR3 is completed using the reference TRBV11-2 and TRBJ1-4 genes on either side, the full variable domain is EAGVAQSPRYKIIEKRQSVAFWCNPISGHATLYWYQQILGQGPKLLIQFQNNGVVDDSQLPKDRFSAERLKGVDSTLKIQPAKLEDSAVYLCASSFLVGRDNEKLFFGSGTQLSVL.